This paragraph reports one TCR beta chain. Its antigen is unknown. Base qualities are not recorded, but no much larger clone differs from it by a single base. This record comes from a study of response to subunit inactivated influenza vaccine (dated by TCRdb to the late 2010s). Study-wide context: The study used deep quantitative T cell receptor repertoire profiling to track responses to a trivalent subunit inactivated influenza vaccine.

V is shortened by 1 base, J by 5 bases, and the region joining them spans 11 bases. The CDR3 runs 14 residues from the cysteine to the phenylalanine. Only the CDR3 portion is preserved as DNA: 42 bases, with reading frame beginning at the first base. General conclusions and limits of the study: The authors proposed that each seasonal influenza vaccination may bring in only a limited number of new T cells.

Library prep was done by RT-PCR. Instrument on record: Illumina HiSeq 2500. TCRdb itself trimmed the public reads at Q25 with fastp, ran MiXCR and retained productive beta chains. Rows with one shared CDR3 protein collapse into an entry with the most common genes and DNA. This sample has over 750,000 distinct CDR3 sequences in its table, and around 20% of those were observed once. Clones ranked in the top ten supply roughly 10% of the sample. The origin of this receptor is a man aged 45-60 years who received an inactivated influenza vaccine. Donor details come from another sample of the same person, matched by shared clones. Here the sequenced sample was PBMCs from blood, taken approximately 5 days after vaccination. The chain links TRBV12-3 or TRBV12-4 with TRBJ1-1; the D segment cannot be called with confidence. The CDR3 has the sequence CASSLGVLGTEAFF. The nucleotides read TGTGCCAGCAGTTTAGGAGTCCTAGGAACTGAAGCTTTCTTT.